This TCR beta chain was identified during a study of T cells in Graves' hyperthyroidism and ophthalmopathy (dated by TCRdb to about 2019). Background for the entire study: Peripheral blood was sampled at the time of initial diagnosis, prior to any treatment. TCR V-J signatures able to tell the groups apart were searched for in a discovery cohort of some 97 patients, of whom 43 had Graves' ophthalmopathy and 55 to 65 had stable Graves' hyperthyroidism. Prospective prediction of ophthalmopathy was tested in an independent validation cohort of approximately 19 hyperthyroidism patients and some 17 patients who later progressed to ophthalmopathy. The 100 or so discovery patients were randomly split 7:3 into training and test sets. The study also compared thyroid tissue and blood T-cell repertoires from about 6 Graves' hyperthyroidism patients. Once sampling was done, hyperthyroidism patients were given methimazole at a starting dose of 30 mg daily, whereas ophthalmopathy patients were given high-dose intravenous methylprednisolone. The paper reports TCR Vbeta CDR3 sequencing of approximately 140 peripheral blood samples: some 44 ophthalmopathy, under 80 hyperthyroidism and 17 progressor patients. What the study reported, not specific to this receptor: In validation, the model predicted progression to ophthalmopathy a median of roughly 6.1 months before onset, with 65% to 71% sensitivity and about 75% specificity. Most expanded thyroid clonotypes (frequency above 0.001) were also detected in blood, a finding suggesting that blood repertoires may reflect thyroid immune responses. Ophthalmopathy was separated from stable hyperthyroidism by a 13 V-J signature model, with about 88% sensitivity and roughly 81% specificity obtained in cross-validation and 80%/75% obtained in testing. No statistical method was used to fix the sample size in advance, and group allocation was not hidden from the investigators.

This clonotype was detected many times. Its cognate antigen has yet to be identified. No base quality values were provided; no much bigger clone lies one nucleotide off. The TCR beta CDR3 regions were amplified from RNA transcripts. The first round of RT-PCR for the TCR CDR3 was performed with the HTBI primer set and the Qiagen OneStep RT-PCR kit. Libraries were constructed in a second round of multiplex PCR, after which size selection and purification were carried out. Paired-end sequencing of the libraries was performed with 100 bp reads on an Illumina HiSeq2000. As for how the authors treated the data: SOAPnuke was used to process the raw data, with reads discarded if the reads contained adapters or uncalled bases, had a mean Phred below 15, or lacked an exact constant-primer or identifier match. COPE v1.2.5 was used to merge the high-quality paired reads, and each unique nucleotide sequence was defined as a clonotype. MiTCR v1.1 was used to align clonotypes to the IMGT TRBV, TRBD and TRBJ reference segments. Only V-J combinations with frequency above 0.0001, covering 99.2% of repertoires, were analysed. The TCS score was defined as F50 (clonal expansion) divided by E x V (chaos), with BLOSUM62-based TCRdist calculated between CDR3 peptides within each V-J. Welch's t-statistics and random forest reduced 500 to 550 V-J features to fewer than 15, which were used in a naive Bayes classifier (R e1071). The public reads were run again by TCRdb, first through fastp at Q25 and then through MiXCR, and only productive beta chains were kept. Every distinct CDR3 protein forms one entry, paired with its most common genes and DNA. None of the V and J calls come from the authors' own analysis; TCRdb made them. The sample table lists roughly 500,000 distinct CDR3 sequences, 11% to 15% of them with a count of one. 5% to 7% of the sample is taken by the ten largest.

V was cut back by 4 bases and J by 6 bases, leaving a gap of 12 bases between them. Reading the germline V gene gives CDR1 SQVTM and CDR2 ANQGSEA. The CDR3 contains 12 residues, cysteine and phenylalanine counted. This entry keeps only the CDR3 DNA: 36 bases, framed from base 1. Hyperthyroidism patients were newly diagnosed, had a disease duration of under 2 months, and were aged 18 to 65 years. Exclusion was applied to patients with uncontrolled infections, other autoimmune diseases, pregnancy or lactation. Diagnoses relied on clinical symptoms, serum thyroxine and TRAb, thyroid ultrasound and orbital computed tomography. Blood from progressor patients was drawn when they were first diagnosed with hyperthyroidism, before any ophthalmopathy symptoms appeared. PBMCs were isolated from more than 9 ml of fresh peripheral blood by Ficoll-Paque density gradient centrifugation. Patients classed as progressors first received a Graves' hyperthyroidism diagnosis and then went on to develop ophthalmopathy during follow-up. Trizol reagent was used to extract total RNA, and RNA quality was then checked on an Agilent 2100 Bioanalyzer.

The sample consisted of blood. The receptor was derived from a woman in her thirties with Graves' hyperthyroidism that later progressed to Graves' ophthalmopathy. The chain couples TRBV29-1 to TRBJ1-2; the D gene is unclear. Here the CDR3 is given as CSVGEGSHGYTF. The DNA is as follows: TGCAGCGTTGGAGAGGGCTCACATGGCTACACCTTC.